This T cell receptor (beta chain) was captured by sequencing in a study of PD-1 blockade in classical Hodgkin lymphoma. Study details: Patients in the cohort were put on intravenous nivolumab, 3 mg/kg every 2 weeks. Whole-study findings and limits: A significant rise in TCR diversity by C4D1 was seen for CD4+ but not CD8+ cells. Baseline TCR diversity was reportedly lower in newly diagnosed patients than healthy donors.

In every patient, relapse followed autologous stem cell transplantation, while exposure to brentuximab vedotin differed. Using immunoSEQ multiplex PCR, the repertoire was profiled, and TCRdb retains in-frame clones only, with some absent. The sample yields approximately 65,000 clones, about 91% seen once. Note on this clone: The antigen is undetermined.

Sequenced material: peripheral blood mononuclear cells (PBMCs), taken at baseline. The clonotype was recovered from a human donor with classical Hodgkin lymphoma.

The CDR3 spells CASSWTSGITDTQYF. The CDR3 bases are TGTGCCAGCAGCTGGACTAGCGGAATTACAGATACGCAGTATTTT. The chain carries TRBV5-6 and TRBJ2-3; 10 bases are shared with TRBD2. Per the germline V gene, CDR1 is SGHDT and CDR2 is YYEEEE. This CDR3 is built from 15 residues. Unmatched junction bases numbered 4, after V lost 3 bases and J lost 3 bases.